This T cell receptor beta chain comes out of a study of PD-1 blockade in classical Hodgkin lymphoma. The study, taken as a whole, reports: CD8+ TCR diversity did not rise significantly by C4D1, unlike CD4+. Some patients started nivolumab under 1 year after ASCT, and they were excluded. Newly diagnosed and completely responding patients shared comparable baseline diversity.

The table came from immunoSEQ multiplex PCR; TCRdb's copy has only in-frame clones and leaves some out. The top ten clones hold over 7.5% of a sample with tens of thousands of clones, around 80% of them seen once. Sample time point: cycle 4 day 1 (C4D1), after around six weeks of nivolumab. Every one of the patients relapsed after autologous stem cell transplantation (brentuximab vedotin exposure was variable). Classifying best responses yielded complete response, partial response or progressive disease. A word on this clone: Its target is not known.

Sample: peripheral blood mononuclear cells (PBMCs), taken before the fourth cycle of nivolumab. The sequence was collected from a human donor with classical Hodgkin lymphoma.

The CDR3 nucleotides read TGCGCCAGCAGCCAAGATAGGGAACAGTTCTATGGCTACACCTTC. Translating gives CASSQDREQFYGYTF. V and J are TRBV4-3 and TRBJ1-2; no definite D call. Germline V gene lookup returns CDR1 LGHNA and CDR2 YSLEER. V lost 0 bases to trimming and J lost 4 bases, with 12 bases between them. This CDR3 comprises 15 residues.